This TCR beta chain originates from a study of T cells in women clearing cervical HPV infection. Looking at the study overall: Blood came at first lesion visit for cases, post-clearance for controls. HLA type could not be excluded as a confounder.

Data came from immunoSEQ multiplex PCR; TCRdb stores just in-frame clones and leaves some out. In all, the sample yields roughly 20,000 clones. A word on this clone: As yet, its antigen is unknown. The read gets to within 3 residues of the CDR3 end, and the germline J gene fills in the rest.

Germline loops: CDR1 GTSNPN, CDR2 SVGIG (reference sequence). V was clipped by 0 bases and J by 2 bases, with 11 bases between them. CDR3 size: 15 residues. Whole-study findings and limits: Richness plus V gene abundances separated cases from controls with AUC around 0.79.

The sequence was obtained from a woman aged 18 to 69 with a cervical HPV16 infection that either progressed to CIN3+ or cleared (not recorded which). The sequenced sample was blood buffy coat. The chain employs TRBV30 and TRBJ1-5; TRBD1 might be the D (6 bases). This CDR3 reads CAWSVAAGGNQPQHF. The sequenced CDR3 bases are TGTGCCTGGAGTGTAGCGGCAGGGGGCAATCAGCCC.